These T cell receptor beta chains were read from a single sample in a study of blood T cell repertoires in COVID-19. Sequencing was performed with immunoSEQ multiplex PCR; in TCRdb, only in-frame clones are kept and a portion is missing. Of around 260,000 clones listed, 87% were seen once; the top ten hold 1.5%. Source material: peripheral blood. The receptors here all came from a woman between 40 and 50 years old who had recovered from COVID-19. The CDR3 runs from the conserved cysteine through the conserved F or W. The order of the fields is clone size, J gene, D gene, CDR3 length, V gene, CDR3 DNA, CDR3 protein. D genes are given only for firm matches. Only part of the rows carry a size: once, few, many, or a class if the clone is expanded.

few	TRBJ1-5	.	15	TRBV15	TGTGCCACCAGCAGAGGCAGGGTCCGCAATCAGCCCCAGCATTTT	CATSRGRVRNQPQHF
.	TRBJ1-4	.	13	TRBV9	TGTGCCAGCAGCGCCACAACTAATGAAAAACTGTTTTTT	CASSATTNEKLFF
.	TRBJ1-2	.	14	TRBV7-9	TGTGCCAGCAGCTTAGCGCAGGGTACAGATGGCTACACCTTC	CASSLAQGTDGYTF
once	TRBJ2-2	TRBD2	17	TRBV27	TGTGCCAGCAGTATCCTACCGGGACTAGCGAGCCCCGGGGAGCTGTTTTTT	CASSILPGLASPGELFF
.	TRBJ1-1	.	15	TRBV9	TGTGCCAGCAGCCCGGGGACCTCCGGGAGTACTGAAGCTTTCTTT	CASSPGTSGSTEAFF
.	TRBJ2-1	TRBD2	15	TRBV29-1	TGCAGCGTTGGCTCTAGCGGGAGACACTACAATGAGCAGTTCTTC	CSVGSSGRHYNEQFF
.	TRBJ2-7	.	15	TRBV5-6	TGTGCCAGCAGCTTCGGATTTGGCCGAGCGGACGAGCAGTACTTC	CASSFGFGRADEQYF
.	TRBJ2-1	TRBD1	14	TRBV5-1	TGCGCCAGCAGACAGGGGGCGGGATACAATGAGCAGTTCTTC	CASRQGAGYNEQFF
.	TRBJ1-1	.	11	TRBV2	TGTGCCACTTCAGGGGACACTGAAGCTTTCTTT	CATSGDTEAFF
.	TRBJ2-4	.	15	TRBV4-2	TGTGCCAGCAGCCAAGCGGGCAGGGAAGGGGACATTCAGTACTTC	CASSQAGREGDIQYF
once	TRBJ2-3	.	17	TRBV9	TGTGCCAGCAGCGTAGGTAAGACAAGCCCTAGCACAGATACGCAGTATTTT	CASSVGKTSPSTDTQYF
once	TRBJ2-2	.	13	TRBV19	TGTGCCAGTAGTCCTCGGAGTACCGGGGAGCTGTTTTTT	CASSPRSTGELFF
.	TRBJ2-3	.	15	TRBV6-5	TGTGCCAGCCGAGGAGGGCCGGCGAGCACAGATACGCAGTATTTT	CASRGGPASTDTQYF
once	TRBJ1-6	TRBD1	15	TRBV7-8	TGTGCCAGCAGCACCGACAGGGGGGCTAATTCACCCCTCCACTTT	CASSTDRGANSPLHF
.	TRBJ2-2	.	16	TRBV7-8	TGTGCCAGCAGCTTAGAAGGCCCCAGGGGTACCGGGGAGCTGTTTTTT	CASSLEGPRGTGELFF
.	TRBJ2-5	.	15	TRBV18	TGTGCCAGCTCACCTTCCGGGGGAAAGAAAGAGACCCAGTACTTC	CASSPSGGKKETQYF
.	TRBJ2-3	TRBD1	15	TRBV5-6	TGTGCCAGCAGCTCGGTAGGGGGCGCGACAGATACGCAGTATTTT	CASSSVGGATDTQYF
.	TRBJ1-4	.	14	TRBV21-1	TGTGCCAGCAGCGCACAGGGTTCCAATGAAAAACTGTTTTTT	CASSAQGSNEKLFF
.	TRBJ2-1	.	15	TRBV7-9	TGTGCCAGCAGCCCATCAACAGGGACCTACAATGAGCAGTTCTTC	CASSPSTGTYNEQFF
.	TRBJ1-1	TRBD1	15	TRBV9	TGTGCCAGCAGCGCAGGGGGGACAGGTTTCACTGAAGCTTTCTTT	CASSAGGTGFTEAFF
.	TRBJ1-5	.	15	TRBV6-5	TGTGCCAGCAAGGCGGGTCTCTATAGCAATCAGCCCCAGCATTTT	CASKAGLYSNQPQHF
.	TRBJ1-1	.	14	TRBV5-5	TGTGCCAGCAGCCCCTTATCTCGAACAGGTGAAGCTTTCTTT	CASSPLSRTGEAFF
.	TRBJ1-1	TRBD1	14	TRBV10-3	TGTGCCGGTCGACAGGGTCCTATGAACACTGAAGCTTTCTTT	CAGRQGPMNTEAFF
.	TRBJ2-1	TRBD2	15	TRBV18	TGTGCCAGCTCACCGGCACTAGCGGGGCTCGGTGAGCAGTTCTTC	CASSPALAGLGEQFF
.	TRBJ1-5	.	13	TRBV30	TGTGCCTGGAGCCAGGCAGGGCATCAGCCCCAGCATTTT	CAWSQAGHQPQHF
.	TRBJ1-2	TRBD1	12	TRBV2	TGTGCCAGCAGTTCCGGGACAGGGGGCTACACCTTC	CASSSGTGGYTF
.	TRBJ1-5	TRBD1	15	TRBV7-2	TGTGCCAGCAGCGATGGACAGGGGTACAATCAGCCCCAGCATTTT	CASSDGQGYNQPQHF
few	TRBJ1-2	.	13	TRBV6-4	TGTGCCAGCAGTGACCCGGGGAGGGGAGGCTACACCTTC	CASSDPGRGGYTF
.	TRBJ2-1	.	16	TRBV5-1	TGCGCCAGCAGCTTGGCCCTAGCCGACTCCTACAATGAGCAGTTCTTC	CASSLALADSYNEQFF
.	TRBJ2-4	.	15	TRBV5-1	TGCGCCAGCAGCTTACTTGGTCAGGAAACAAACATTCAGTACTTC	CASSLLGQETNIQYF
many	TRBJ1-1	.	13	TRBV12-3/TRBV12-4	TGTGCCAGCAGTATCCTCTGGAGCACTGAAGCTTTCTTT	CASSILWSTEAFF
.	TRBJ2-1	TRBD2	15	TRBV3-1/TRBV3-2	TGTGCCAGCAGCCCCCGGCTAGCGGGGGACAATGAGCAGTTCTTC	CASSPRLAGDNEQFF
.	TRBJ2-5	.	14	TRBV20-1	TGCAGTGCTAGTAATTGGCGGGGTCAAGAGACCCAGTACTTC	CSASNWRGQETQYF
once	TRBJ2-1	.	15	TRBV5-1	TGCGCCAGCACCCGGACGGGGAGCTCCTACAATGAGCAGTTCTTC	CASTRTGSSYNEQFF